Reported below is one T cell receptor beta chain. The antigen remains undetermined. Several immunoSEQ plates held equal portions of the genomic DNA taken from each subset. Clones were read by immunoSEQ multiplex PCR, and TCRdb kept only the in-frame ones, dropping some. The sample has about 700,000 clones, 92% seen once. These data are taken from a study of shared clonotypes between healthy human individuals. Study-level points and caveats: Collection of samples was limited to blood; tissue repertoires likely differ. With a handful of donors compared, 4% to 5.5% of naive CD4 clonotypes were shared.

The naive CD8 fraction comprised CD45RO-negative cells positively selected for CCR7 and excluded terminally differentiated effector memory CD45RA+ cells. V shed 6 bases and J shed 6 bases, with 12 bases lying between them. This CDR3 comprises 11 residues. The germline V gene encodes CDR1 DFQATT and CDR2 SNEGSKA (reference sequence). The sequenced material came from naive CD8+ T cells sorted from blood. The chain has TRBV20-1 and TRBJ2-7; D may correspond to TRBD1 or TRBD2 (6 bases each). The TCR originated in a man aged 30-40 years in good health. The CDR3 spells CSANRDSEQYF. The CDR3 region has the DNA TGCAGTGCGAACAGGGACTCCGAGCAGTACTTC.